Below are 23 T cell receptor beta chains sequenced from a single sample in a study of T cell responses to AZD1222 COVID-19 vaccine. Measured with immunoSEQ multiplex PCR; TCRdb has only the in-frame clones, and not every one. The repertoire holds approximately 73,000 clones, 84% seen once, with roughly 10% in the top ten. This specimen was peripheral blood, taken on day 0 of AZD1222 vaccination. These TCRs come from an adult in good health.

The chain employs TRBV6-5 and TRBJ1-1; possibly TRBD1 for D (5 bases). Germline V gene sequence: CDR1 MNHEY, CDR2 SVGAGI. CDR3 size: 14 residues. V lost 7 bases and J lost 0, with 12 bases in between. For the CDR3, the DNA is TGTGCCAGCATCAGGGCAGGTATGAACACTGAAGCTTTCTTT. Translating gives CASIRAGMNTEAFF.

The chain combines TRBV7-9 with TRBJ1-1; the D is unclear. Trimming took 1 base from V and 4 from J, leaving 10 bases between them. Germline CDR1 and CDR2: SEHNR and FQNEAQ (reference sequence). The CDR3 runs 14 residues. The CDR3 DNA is TGTGCCAGCAGCTTAGAGTATCTGGGCACTGAAGCTTTCTTT. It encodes CASSLEYLGTEAFF.

The CDR3 spells CATSRGQGESEQYF. The CDR3 DNA reads as TGTGCCACCAGCAGAGGACAGGGGGAAAGCGAGCAGTACTTC. The chain couples TRBV15 to TRBJ2-7; TRBD1 agrees at 9 bases. With 1 base clipped from V and 6 bases from J, the junction kept 4 bases outside the gene matches. Germline V gives CDR1 LNHNV, CDR2 YYDKDF (reference sequence). The CDR3 is 14 residues long.

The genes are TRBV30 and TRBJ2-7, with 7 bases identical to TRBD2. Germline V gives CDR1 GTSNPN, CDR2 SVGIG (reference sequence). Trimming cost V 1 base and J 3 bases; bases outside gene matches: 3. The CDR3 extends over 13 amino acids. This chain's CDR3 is CAWSGDYFYEQYF. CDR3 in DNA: TGTGCCTGGAGTGGGGACTACTTCTACGAGCAGTACTTC.

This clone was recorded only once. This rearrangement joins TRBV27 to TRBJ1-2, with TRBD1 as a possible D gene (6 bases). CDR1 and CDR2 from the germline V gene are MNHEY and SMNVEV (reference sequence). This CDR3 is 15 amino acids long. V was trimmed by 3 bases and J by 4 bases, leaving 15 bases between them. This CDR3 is CASSLSGGIGYGYTF. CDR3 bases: TGTGCCAGCAGTTTGTCGGGGGGCATAGGCTATGGCTACACCTTC.

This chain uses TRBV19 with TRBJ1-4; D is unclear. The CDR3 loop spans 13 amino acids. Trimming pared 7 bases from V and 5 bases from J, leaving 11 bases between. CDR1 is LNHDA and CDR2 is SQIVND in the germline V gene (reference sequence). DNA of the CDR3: TGTGCCAGTAATAGGGCGGTGAATGAAAAACTGTTTTTT. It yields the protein CASNRAVNEKLFF.

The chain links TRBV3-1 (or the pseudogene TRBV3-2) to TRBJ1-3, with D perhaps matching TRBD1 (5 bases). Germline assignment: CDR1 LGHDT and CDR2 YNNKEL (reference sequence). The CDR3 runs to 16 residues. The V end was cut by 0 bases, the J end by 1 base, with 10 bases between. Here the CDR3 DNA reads TGTGCCAGCAGCCAAGAGACAGTCATGTCTGGAAACACCATATATTTT. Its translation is CASSQETVMSGNTIYF.

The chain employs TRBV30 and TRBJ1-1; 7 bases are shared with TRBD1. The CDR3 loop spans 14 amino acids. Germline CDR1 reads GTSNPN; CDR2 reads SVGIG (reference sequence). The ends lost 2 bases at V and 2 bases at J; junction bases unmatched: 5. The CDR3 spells CAWSSQGSNTEAFF. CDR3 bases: TGTGCCTGGAGTTCACAGGGGAGCAACACTGAAGCTTTCTTT.

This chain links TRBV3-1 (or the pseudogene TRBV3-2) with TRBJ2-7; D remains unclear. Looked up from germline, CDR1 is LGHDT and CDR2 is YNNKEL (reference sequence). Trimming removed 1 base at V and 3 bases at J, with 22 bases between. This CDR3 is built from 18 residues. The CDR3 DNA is TGTGCCAGCAGCCAAGTAGCACAGTACCATATAAAGAACTACGAGCAGTACTTC. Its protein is CASSQVAQYHIKNYEQYF.

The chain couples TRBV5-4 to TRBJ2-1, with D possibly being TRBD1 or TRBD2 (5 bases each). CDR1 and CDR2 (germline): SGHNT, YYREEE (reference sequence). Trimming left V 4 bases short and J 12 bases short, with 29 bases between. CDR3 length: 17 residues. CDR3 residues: CASSLTPGPGGWLRQFF. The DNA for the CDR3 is TGTGCCAGCAGCCTTACGCCGGGACCAGGTGGATGGCTAAGGCAGTTCTTC.

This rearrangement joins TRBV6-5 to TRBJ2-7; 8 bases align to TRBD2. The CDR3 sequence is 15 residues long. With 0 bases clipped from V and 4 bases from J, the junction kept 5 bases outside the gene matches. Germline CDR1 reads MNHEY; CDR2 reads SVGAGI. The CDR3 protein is CASSYSRGGGYEQYF. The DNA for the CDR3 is TGTGCCAGCAGTTACTCCCGGGGGGGCGGGTACGAGCAGTACTTC.

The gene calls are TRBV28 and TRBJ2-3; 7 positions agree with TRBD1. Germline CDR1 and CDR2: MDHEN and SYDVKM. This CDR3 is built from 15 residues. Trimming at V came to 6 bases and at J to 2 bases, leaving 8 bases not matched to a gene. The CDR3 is CASRVDREFTDTQYF. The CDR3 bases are TGTGCCAGCAGGGTCGACAGGGAGTTCACAGATACGCAGTATTTT.

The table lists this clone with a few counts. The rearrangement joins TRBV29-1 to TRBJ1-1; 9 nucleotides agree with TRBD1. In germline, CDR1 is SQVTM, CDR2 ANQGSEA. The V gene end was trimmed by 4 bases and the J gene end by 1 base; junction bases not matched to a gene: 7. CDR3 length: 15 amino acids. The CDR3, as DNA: TGCAGCGTTGTTGACACGGGACAGGGGAACACTGAAGCTTTCTTT. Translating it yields CSVVDTGQGNTEAFF.

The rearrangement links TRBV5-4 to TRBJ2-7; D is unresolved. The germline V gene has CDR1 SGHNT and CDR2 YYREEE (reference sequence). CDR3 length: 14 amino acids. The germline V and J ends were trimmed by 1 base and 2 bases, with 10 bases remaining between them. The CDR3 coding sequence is TGTGCCAGCAGCTTGATGGGCCCGACCTACGAGCAGTACTTC. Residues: CASSLMGPTYEQYF.

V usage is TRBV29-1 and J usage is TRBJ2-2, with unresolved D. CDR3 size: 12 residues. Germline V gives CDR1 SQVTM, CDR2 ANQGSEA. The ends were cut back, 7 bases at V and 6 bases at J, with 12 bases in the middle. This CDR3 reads CSGSTTAGELFF. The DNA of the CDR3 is TGCAGCGGAAGCACCACCGCCGGGGAGCTGTTTTTT.

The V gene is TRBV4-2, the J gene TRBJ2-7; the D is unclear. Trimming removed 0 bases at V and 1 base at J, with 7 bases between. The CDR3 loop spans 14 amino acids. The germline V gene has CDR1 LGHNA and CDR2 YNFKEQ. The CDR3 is CASSQDRLSYEQYF. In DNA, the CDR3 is TGTGCCAGCAGCCAAGATCGTCTTTCCTACGAGCAGTACTTC.

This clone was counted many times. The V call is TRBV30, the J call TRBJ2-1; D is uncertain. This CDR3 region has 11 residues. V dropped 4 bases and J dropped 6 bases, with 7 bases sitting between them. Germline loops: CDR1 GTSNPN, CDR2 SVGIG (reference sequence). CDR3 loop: CAWNDINEQFF. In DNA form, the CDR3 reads TGTGCCTGGAACGACATCAATGAGCAGTTCTTC.

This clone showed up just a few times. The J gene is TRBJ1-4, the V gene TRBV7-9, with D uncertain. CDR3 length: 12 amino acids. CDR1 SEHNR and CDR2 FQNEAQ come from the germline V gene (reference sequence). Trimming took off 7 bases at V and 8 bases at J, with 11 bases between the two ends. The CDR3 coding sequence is TGTGCCAGCATCTCTCTTGGAGAAAAACTGTTTTTT. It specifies CASISLGEKLFF.

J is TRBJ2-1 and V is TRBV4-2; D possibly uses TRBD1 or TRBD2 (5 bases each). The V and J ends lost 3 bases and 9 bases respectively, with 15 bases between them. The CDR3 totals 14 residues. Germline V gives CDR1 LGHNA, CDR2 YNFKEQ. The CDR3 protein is CASSQNPGPGEQFF. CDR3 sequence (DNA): TGTGCCAGCAGCCAGAACCCGGGGCCCGGTGAGCAGTTCTTC.

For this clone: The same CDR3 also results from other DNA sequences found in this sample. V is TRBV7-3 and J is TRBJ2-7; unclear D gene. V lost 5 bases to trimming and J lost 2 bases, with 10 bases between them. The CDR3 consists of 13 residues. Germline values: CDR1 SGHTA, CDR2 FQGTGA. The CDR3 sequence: CASSPGPTYEQYF. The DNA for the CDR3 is TGTGCCAGCAGCCCCGGGCCCACCTACGAGCAGTACTTC.

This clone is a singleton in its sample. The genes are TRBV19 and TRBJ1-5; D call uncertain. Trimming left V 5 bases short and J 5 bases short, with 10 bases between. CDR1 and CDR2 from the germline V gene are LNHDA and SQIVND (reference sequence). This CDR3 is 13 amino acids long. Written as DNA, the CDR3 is TGTGCCAGTAGTTTCAGTTTTGATCAGCCCCAGCATTTT. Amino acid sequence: CASSFSFDQPQHF.

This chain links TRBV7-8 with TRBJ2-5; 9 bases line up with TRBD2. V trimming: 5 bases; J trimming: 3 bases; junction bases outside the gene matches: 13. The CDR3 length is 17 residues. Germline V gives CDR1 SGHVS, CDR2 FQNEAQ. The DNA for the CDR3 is TGTGCCAGCAGCATTAGAGGTGGTGTAGCGGGGGAAGAGACCCAGTACTTC. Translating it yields CASSIRGGVAGEETQYF.

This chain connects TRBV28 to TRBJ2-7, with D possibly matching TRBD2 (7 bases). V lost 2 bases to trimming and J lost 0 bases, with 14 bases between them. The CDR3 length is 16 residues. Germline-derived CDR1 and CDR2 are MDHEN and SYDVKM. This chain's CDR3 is CASSLGGAGASYEQYF. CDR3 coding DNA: TGTGCCAGCAGTTTAGGGGGGGCGGGAGCCTCCTACGAGCAGTACTTC.